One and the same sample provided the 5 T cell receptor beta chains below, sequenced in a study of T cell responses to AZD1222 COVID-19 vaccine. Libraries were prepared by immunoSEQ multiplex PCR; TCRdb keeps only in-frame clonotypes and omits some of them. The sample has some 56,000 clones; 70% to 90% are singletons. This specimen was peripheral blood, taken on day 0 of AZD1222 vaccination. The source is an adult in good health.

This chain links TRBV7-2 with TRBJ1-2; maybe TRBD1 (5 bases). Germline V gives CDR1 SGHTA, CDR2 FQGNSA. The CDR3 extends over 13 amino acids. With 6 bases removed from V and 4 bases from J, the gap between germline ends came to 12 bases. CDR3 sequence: CASRRQTRYGYTF. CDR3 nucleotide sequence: TGTGCCAGCAGACGACAGACGCGCTATGGCTACACCTTC.

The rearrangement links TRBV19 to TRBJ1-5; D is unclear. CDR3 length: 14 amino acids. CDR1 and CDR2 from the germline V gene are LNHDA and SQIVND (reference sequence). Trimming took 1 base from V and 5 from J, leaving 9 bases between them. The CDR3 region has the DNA TGTGCCAGTAGTATAGGAGGGTTCGATCAGCCCCAGCATTTT. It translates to CASSIGGFDQPQHF.

CDR3 sequence reads: CASSPRQGMNTEAFF. CDR3 sequence (DNA): TGCGCCAGCAGCCCAAGACAGGGTATGAACACTGAAGCTTTCTTT. The chain carries TRBV5-1 and TRBJ1-1; 7 bases line up with TRBD1. The CDR3 is 15 amino acids. J lost 0 bases, V lost 4 bases, and 6 bases had no gene match. Germline V gives CDR1 SGHRS, CDR2 YFSETQ.

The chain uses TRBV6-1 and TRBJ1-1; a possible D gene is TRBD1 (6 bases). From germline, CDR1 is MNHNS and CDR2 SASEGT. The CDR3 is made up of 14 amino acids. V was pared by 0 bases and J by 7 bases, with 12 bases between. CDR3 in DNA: TGTGCCAGCAGTGAAGCTCGGGGGGCTGATGAAGCTTTCTTT. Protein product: CASSEARGADEAFF.

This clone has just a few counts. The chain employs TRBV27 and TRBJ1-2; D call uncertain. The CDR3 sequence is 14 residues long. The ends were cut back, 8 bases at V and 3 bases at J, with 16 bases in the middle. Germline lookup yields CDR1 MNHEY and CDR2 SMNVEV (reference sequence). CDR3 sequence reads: CASQERGSYYGYTF. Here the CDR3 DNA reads TGTGCCAGCCAAGAACGAGGCAGCTACTATGGCTACACCTTC.